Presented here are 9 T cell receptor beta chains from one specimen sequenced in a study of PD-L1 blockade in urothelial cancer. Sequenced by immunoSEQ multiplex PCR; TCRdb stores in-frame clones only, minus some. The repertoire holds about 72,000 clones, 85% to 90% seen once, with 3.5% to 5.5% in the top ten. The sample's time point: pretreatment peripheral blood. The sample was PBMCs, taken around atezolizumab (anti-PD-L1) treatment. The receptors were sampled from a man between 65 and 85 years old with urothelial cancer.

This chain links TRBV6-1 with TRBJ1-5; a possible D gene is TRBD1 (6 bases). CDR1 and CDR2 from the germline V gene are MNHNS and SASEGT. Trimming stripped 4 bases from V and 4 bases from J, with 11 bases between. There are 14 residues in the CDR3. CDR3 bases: TGTGCCAGCAGTGGCGGACAGACAAATCAGCCCCAGCATTTT. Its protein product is CASSGGQTNQPQHF.

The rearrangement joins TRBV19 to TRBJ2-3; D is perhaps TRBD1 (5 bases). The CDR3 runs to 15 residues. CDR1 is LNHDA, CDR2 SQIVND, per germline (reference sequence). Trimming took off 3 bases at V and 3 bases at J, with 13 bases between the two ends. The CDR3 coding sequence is TGTGCCAGTAGTATGGGGCAGGGTAGTACAGATACGCAGTATTTT. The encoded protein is CASSMGQGSTDTQYF.

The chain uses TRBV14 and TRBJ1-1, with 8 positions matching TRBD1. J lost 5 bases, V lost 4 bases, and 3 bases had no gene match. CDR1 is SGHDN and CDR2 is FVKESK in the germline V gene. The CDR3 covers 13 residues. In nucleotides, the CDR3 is TGTGCCAGCAGCCCAGGGGGCGCGACTGAAGCTTTCTTT. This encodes CASSPGGATEAFF. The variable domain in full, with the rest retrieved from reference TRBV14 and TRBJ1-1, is EAGVTQFPSHSVIEKGQTVTLRCDPISGHDNLYWYRRVMGKEIKFLLHFVKESKQDESGMPNNRFLAERTGGTYSTLKVQPAELEDSGVYFCASSPGGATEAFFGQGTRLTVV.

The CDR3 DNA follows: TGTGCCAGCAGTTTTACAAGGACAGGGGCCCACGAGCAGTACTTC. This translates into CASSFTRTGAHEQYF. The chain links TRBV6-5 to TRBJ2-7, with TRBD1 identical over 9 bases. Germline loops: CDR1 MNHEY, CDR2 SVGAGI. This CDR3 spans 15 amino acids. J was trimmed by 5 bases and V by 4 bases; bases with no gene match: 9.

The CDR3 region is CASSLGGRYSYEQYF. The CDR3 DNA follows: TGTGCCAGCAGTCTAGGGGGCCGCTACTCCTACGAGCAGTACTTC. The chain is built from TRBV7-6 and TRBJ2-7; 7 positions agree with TRBD1. Germline values: CDR1 SGHVS, CDR2 FNYEAQ. The CDR3 is made up of 15 amino acids. Losses at the gene ends were 6 bases for V and 0 bases for J; bases not matched to a gene: 8.

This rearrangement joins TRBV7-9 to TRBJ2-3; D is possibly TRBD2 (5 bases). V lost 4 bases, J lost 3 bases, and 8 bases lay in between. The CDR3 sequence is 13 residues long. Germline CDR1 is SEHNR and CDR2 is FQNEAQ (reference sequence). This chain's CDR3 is CASSSRGTDTQYF. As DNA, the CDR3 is TGTGCCAGCAGCTCCCGGGGAACAGATACGCAGTATTTT. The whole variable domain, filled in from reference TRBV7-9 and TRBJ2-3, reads DTGVSQNPRHKITKRGQNVTFRCDPISEHNRLYWYRQTLGQGPEFLTYFQNEAQLEKSRLLSDRFSAERPKGSFSTLEIQRTEQGDSAMYLCASSSRGTDTQYFGPGTRLTVL.

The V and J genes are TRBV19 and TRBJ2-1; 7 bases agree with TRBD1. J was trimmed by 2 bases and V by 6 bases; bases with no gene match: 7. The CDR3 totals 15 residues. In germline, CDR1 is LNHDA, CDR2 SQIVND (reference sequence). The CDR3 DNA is TGTGCCAGTAGCCGACAGGGAGCGACCTACAATGAGCAGTTCTTC. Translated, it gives CASSRQGATYNEQFF.

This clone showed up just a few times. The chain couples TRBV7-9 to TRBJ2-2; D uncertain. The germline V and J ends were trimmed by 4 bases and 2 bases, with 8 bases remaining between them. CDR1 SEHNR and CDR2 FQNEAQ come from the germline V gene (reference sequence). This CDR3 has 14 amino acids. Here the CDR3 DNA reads TGTGCCAGCAGCTCTCCCTATAACACCGGGGAGCTGTTTTTT. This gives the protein CASSSPYNTGELFF.

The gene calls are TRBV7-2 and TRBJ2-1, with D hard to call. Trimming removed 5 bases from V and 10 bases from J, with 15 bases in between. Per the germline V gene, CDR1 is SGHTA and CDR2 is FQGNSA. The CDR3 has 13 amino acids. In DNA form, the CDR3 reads TGTGCCAGCAGCACCGACTTTCCCGGGGAGCAGTTCTTC. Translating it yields CASSTDFPGEQFF.